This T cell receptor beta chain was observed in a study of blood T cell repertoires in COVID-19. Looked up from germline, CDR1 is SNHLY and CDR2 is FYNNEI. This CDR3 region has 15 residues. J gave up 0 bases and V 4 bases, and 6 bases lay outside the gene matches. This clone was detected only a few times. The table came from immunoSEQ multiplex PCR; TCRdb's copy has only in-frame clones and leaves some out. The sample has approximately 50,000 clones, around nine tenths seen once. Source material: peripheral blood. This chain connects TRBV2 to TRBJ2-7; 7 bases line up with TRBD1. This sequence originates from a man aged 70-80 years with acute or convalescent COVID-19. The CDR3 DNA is TGTGCCAGCAGTGGAATCGACAGGGCCTCCTACGAGCAGTACTTC. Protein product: CASSGIDRASYEQYF. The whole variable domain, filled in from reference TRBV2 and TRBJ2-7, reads EPEVTQTPSHQVTQMGQEVILRCVPISNHLYFYWYRQILGQKVEFLVSFYNNEISEKSEIFDDQFSVERPDGSNFTLKIRSTKLEDSAMYFCASSGIDRASYEQYFGPGTRLTVT.